This T cell receptor beta chain emerged from a study of cytomegalovirus exposure and HLA in healthy donors. Primers: 60 Vbeta forward and 13 Jbeta reverse. Here immunoSEQ multiplex PCR was the method, and the copy in TCRdb shows in-frame clones only, minus some. Of about 160,000 clones listed, 70% to 90% were seen once; the top ten hold about 2.4%. Notes on the study in general: TCR beta chains numbering some 160 were designated cytomegalovirus-associated. Confirmation was obtained in vitro that three CMV-associated chains are specific for CMV antigens. Later analysis placed DRB1 highest and HLA-C lowest in TCR association rates, which differed by HLA locus. Most TCR sequences proved rare, with some public TCRs found in many donors.

Points on this clone: The target antigen is unknown.

The sequence was collected from a male donor in good health and CMV-seronegative. What was sequenced was PBMCs.

The CDR3 coding sequence is TGTGCCAGCAGCCTTAGTATAGGAGGTGAGCAGTTCTTC. Protein product: CASSLSIGGEQFF. The chain uses TRBV7-7 and TRBJ2-1; D is possibly TRBD2 (5 bases). V lost 5 bases, J lost 9 bases, and 14 bases lay in between. The V gene's germline CDR1 is SSHAT and CDR2 FNYEAQ (reference sequence). The CDR3 is made up of 13 amino acids.